What follows are 17 T cell receptor beta chains derived from one specimen sequenced in a study of vaccination effects on CD4 cells after COVID-19. Sequencing was performed with immunoSEQ multiplex PCR; in TCRdb, only in-frame clones are kept and a portion is missing. The sample lists 70,000 to 75,000 clones; under 75% were seen once. The ViraFEST assay expanded antigen-specific CD4+ T cells with viral peptide pools before sequencing. CD4+ T cells were isolated after roughly nine days of culture. The study found no prior SARS-CoV-2 infection in the vaccine recipients, who tested negative for nucleocapsid antibodies. These TCRs are of unknown antigen specificity. Sequencing was performed on CD4+ T cells from PBMCs cultured with HCoV-OC43 spike peptides, taken before COVID-19 vaccination. As for subset: HCoV-OC43 spike overlapping peptide pool stimulation. The receptors stem from a human donor who received a COVID-19 vaccine.

The genes are TRBV18 and TRBJ1-4; D unresolved. CDR1 and CDR2 (germline): KGHSH, LQKENI. This CDR3 is built from 16 residues. Trimming stripped 2 bases from V and 7 bases from J, with 17 bases between. Written as DNA, the CDR3 is TGTGCCAGCTCACCATCACCGATAGGGTCGAGTGAAAAACTGTTTTTT. Translation: CASSPSPIGSSEKLFF.

The rearrangement joins TRBV19 to TRBJ1-6; tentative D call: TRBD1 (5 bases). Germline-derived CDR1 and CDR2 are LNHDA and SQIVND (reference sequence). This CDR3 comprises 13 residues. Trimming took off 10 bases at V and 8 bases at J, with 15 bases between the two ends. The CDR3 nucleotides are TGTGCCACTGGGCGGGGGGTGGATTCACCCCTCCACTTT. This codes for CATGRGVDSPLHF.

This sequence joins TRBV6-1 and TRBJ1-2; TRBD1 is a possible D gene (5 bases). The V gene lost 0 bases and the J gene lost 4 bases, with 15 bases spanning the gap. The CDR3 is 16 amino acids. Germline CDR1 is MNHNS and CDR2 is SASEGT. This CDR3 reads CASSEALTAQVYGYTF. CDR3 in DNA: TGTGCCAGCAGTGAAGCGCTGACAGCACAAGTCTATGGCTACACCTTC.

This rearrangement joins TRBV6-5 to TRBJ2-5, with D maybe TRBD2 (5 bases). V dropped 3 bases and J dropped 8 bases, with 19 bases sitting between them. Germline lookup yields CDR1 MNHEY and CDR2 SVGAGI. The CDR3 has 15 residues. The CDR3 DNA reads TGTGCCAGCAGTTATGCGGCCGAAGGGAGACATACCCAGTACTTC. Encoded protein: CASSYAAEGRHTQYF.

This chain links TRBV9 with TRBJ2-2; TRBD1 agrees at 8 bases. The CDR3 sequence is 18 residues long. J lost 4 bases, V lost 4 bases, and 15 bases had no gene match. Per the germline V gene, CDR1 is SGDLS and CDR2 is YYNGEE. The CDR3: CASSPPKLGQVSTGELFF. CDR3 DNA: TGTGCCAGCAGCCCCCCTAAATTGGGACAGGTTTCCACCGGGGAGCTGTTTTTT. The full variable domain, completed using reference TRBV9 and TRBJ2-2, is DSGVTQTPKHLITATGQRVTLRCSPRSGDLSVYWYQQSLDQGLQFLIQYYNGEERAKGNILERFSAQQFPDLHSELNLSSLELGDSALYFCASSPPKLGQVSTGELFFGEGSRLTVL.

The chain employs TRBV24-1 and TRBJ1-2; no reliable D call. The germline CDR1 and CDR2 sequences are KGHDR and SFDVKD. The CDR3 has 12 amino acids. With 1 base removed from V and 8 bases from J, the gap between germline ends came to 7 bases. The CDR3 sequence: CATSDLGGGYTF. CDR3 in DNA: TGTGCCACCAGTGATTTAGGAGGAGGCTACACCTTC.

This clone was recorded a few times. The V and J genes are TRBV12-2 and TRBJ2-2; the table calls TRBD1, which could not be checked here. TRBV12-2 is a known pseudogene. CDR3 length: 17 residues. For the CDR3, the DNA is TGTGCAAGTCGCTTAGACCGGGACAGGGAAGGCGCCGGGGAGCTGTTTTTT. Translating it yields CASRLDRDREGAGELFF.

This clone was observed once. V gene TRBV29-1 combines with J gene TRBJ2-2, with 11 bases fitting TRBD1. CDR1 SQVTM and CDR2 ANQGSEA come from the germline V gene. V lost 3 bases to trimming and J lost 3 bases; unmatched junction nucleotides: 9. CDR3 size: 17 residues. The CDR3 coding sequence is TGCAGCGTTGAGGCTTTGAGGGACAGGGGGTACACCGGGGAGCTGTTTTTT. It yields the protein CSVEALRDRGYTGELFF.

CDR3 region: CASSPGLATDTQYF. In DNA, the CDR3 is TGTGCCAGCTCACCGGGACTAGCAACAGATACGCAGTATTTT. This rearrangement joins TRBV18 to TRBJ2-3; 9 positions match TRBD2. Germline assignment: CDR1 KGHSH and CDR2 LQKENI. The V and J ends lost 3 bases and 3 bases, in that order; junction bases with no gene match: 1. This CDR3 contains 14 residues. Filled out from reference TRBV18 and TRBJ2-3, the complete variable domain reads NAGVMQNPRHLVRRRGQEARLRCSPMKGHSHVYWYRQLPEEGLKFMVYLQKENIIDESGMPKERFSAEFPKEGPSILRIQQVVRGDSAAYFCASSPGLATDTQYFGPGTRLTVL.

In its sample, this clone was seen a few times. This rearrangement joins TRBV10-3 to TRBJ2-5; 7 bases fit TRBD2. The CDR3 has 12 residues. Unmatched junction bases numbered 4, after V lost 10 bases and J lost 2 bases. CDR1 and CDR2 (germline): ENHRY, SYGVKD. Here the CDR3 DNA reads TGTGCCACAGGACTAGAACAAGAGACCCAGTACTTC. Translation: CATGLEQETQYF.

The rearrangement links TRBV28 to TRBJ2-4; D possibly corresponds to TRBD2 (5 bases). Germline CDR1 is MDHEN and CDR2 is SYDVKM. V lost 2 bases to trimming and J lost 11 bases, with 13 bases between them. This CDR3 has 13 amino acids. The CDR3 nucleotides read TGTGCCAGCAGTTTAAACACGGACGGGGTTCAGTACTTC. This translates into CASSLNTDGVQYF. Combining the CDR3 with reference TRBV28 and TRBJ2-4 gives the whole variable domain DVKVTQSSRYLVKRTGEKVFLECVQDMDHENMFWYRQDPGLGLRLIYFSYDVKMKEKGDIPEGYSVSREKKERFSLILESASTNQTSMYLCASSLNTDGVQYFGAGTRLSVL.

The chain has TRBV6-1 and TRBJ2-7; TRBD1 aligns across 9 bases. There are 16 residues in the CDR3. J lost 1 base, V lost 2 bases, and 6 bases had no gene match. Germline lookup yields CDR1 MNHNS and CDR2 SASEGT. CDR3 nucleotides: TGTGCCAGCAGTGAACTTCCGGGACAGGGATCCTACGAGCAGTACGTC. Translating it yields CASSELPGQGSYEQYV.

This clone was detected only a few times. This chain links TRBV2 with TRBJ2-3; TRBD1 or TRBD2 may be the D gene (7 bases each). The germline gives CDR1 SNHLY, CDR2 FYNNEI. This CDR3 has 20 amino acids. V shed 2 bases and J shed 1 base, with 25 bases lying between them. In nucleotides, the CDR3 is TGTGCCAGCAGTGAATTTCTTGGGACAGCGCGGGGGAGAGGCACAGATACGCAGTATTTT. Translation: CASSEFLGTARGRGTDTQYF. Using reference TRBV2 and TRBJ2-3 for the parts outside the CDR3, the full variable domain is EPEVTQTPSHQVTQMGQEVILRCVPISNHLYFYWYRQILGQKVEFLVSFYNNEISEKSEIFDDQFSVERPDGSNFTLKIRSTKLEDSAMYFCASSEFLGTARGRGTDTQYFGPGTRLTVL.

The chain is built from TRBV28 and TRBJ1-5, with D uncertain. This CDR3 has 15 residues. V dropped 3 bases and J dropped 2 bases, with 11 bases sitting between them. Germline V CDR1 and CDR2: MDHEN, SYDVKM. CDR3 coding DNA: TGTGCCAGCAGTTTGCTGAGGGTTGGCAATCAGCCCCAGCATTTT. It yields the protein CASSLLRVGNQPQHF. The full variable domain, rest sourced from reference TRBV28 and TRBJ1-5, is DVKVTQSSRYLVKRTGEKVFLECVQDMDHENMFWYRQDPGLGLRLIYFSYDVKMKEKGDIPEGYSVSREKKERFSLILESASTNQTSMYLCASSLLRVGNQPQHFGDGTRLSIL.

This chain connects TRBV6-5 to TRBJ1-2; D not resolved. The ends were cut back, 0 bases at V and 8 bases at J, with 10 bases in the middle. The CDR3 is 13 residues long. In germline, CDR1 is MNHEY, CDR2 SVGAGI. The CDR3 loop is CASSYSAGGGYTF. In DNA, the CDR3 is TGTGCCAGCAGTTACTCTGCGGGTGGGGGCTACACCTTC.

The rearrangement joins TRBV2 to TRBJ2-7; D ambiguous. Trimming removed 6 bases at V and 7 bases at J, with 13 bases between. Germline CDR1 SNHLY, CDR2 FYNNEI. CDR3 length: 12 residues. In nucleotides, the CDR3 is TGTGCCAGCAGCCCGACGGGCTGGGAGCAGTACGTC. Protein sequence: CASSPTGWEQYV.

The chain has TRBV28 and TRBJ1-4, with TRBD1 matching over 7 bases. The CDR3 spans 14 residues. Trimming took 5 bases from V and 7 from J; bases not matched to a gene: 7. The germline CDR1 and CDR2 sequences are MDHEN and SYDVKM. The CDR3 DNA follows: TGTGCCAGCAGTAGAGCCGGGACAGTTGAAAAACTGTTTTTT. Translated, it gives CASSRAGTVEKLFF.